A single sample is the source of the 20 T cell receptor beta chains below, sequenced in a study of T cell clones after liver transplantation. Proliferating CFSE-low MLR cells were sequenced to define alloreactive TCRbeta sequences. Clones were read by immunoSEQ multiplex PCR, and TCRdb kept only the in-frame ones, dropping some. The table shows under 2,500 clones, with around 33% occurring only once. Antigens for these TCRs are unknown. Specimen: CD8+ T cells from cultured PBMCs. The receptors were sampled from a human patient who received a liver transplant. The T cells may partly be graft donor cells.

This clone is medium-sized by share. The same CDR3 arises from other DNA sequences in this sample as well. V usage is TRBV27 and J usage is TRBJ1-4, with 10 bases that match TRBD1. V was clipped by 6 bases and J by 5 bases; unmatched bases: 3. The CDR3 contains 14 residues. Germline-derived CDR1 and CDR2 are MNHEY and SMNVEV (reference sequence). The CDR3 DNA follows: TGTGCCAGCAGCAAGACAGGGGGCAATGAAAAACTGTTTTTT. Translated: CASSKTGGNEKLFF.

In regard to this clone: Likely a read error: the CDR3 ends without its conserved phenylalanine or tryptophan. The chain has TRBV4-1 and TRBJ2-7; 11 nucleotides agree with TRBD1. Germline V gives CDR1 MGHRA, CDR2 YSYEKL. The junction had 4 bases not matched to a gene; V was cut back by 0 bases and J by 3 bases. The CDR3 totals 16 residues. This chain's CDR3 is CASSQDPGTGGYEQYL. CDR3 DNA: TGCGCCAGCAGCCAAGATCCCGGGACAGGGGGCTACGAGCAGTACCTC.

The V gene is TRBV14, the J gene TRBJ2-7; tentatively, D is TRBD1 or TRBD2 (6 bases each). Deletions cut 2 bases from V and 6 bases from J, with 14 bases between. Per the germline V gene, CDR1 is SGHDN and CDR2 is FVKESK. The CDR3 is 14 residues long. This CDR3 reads CASSQLTGASEQYF. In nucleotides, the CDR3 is TGTGCCAGCAGCCAATTAACGGGGGCTTCCGAGCAGTACTTC.

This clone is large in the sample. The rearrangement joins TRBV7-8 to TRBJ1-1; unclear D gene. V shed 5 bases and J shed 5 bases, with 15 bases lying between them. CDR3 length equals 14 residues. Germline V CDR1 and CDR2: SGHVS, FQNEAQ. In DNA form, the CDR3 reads TGTGCCAGCAGCCATACCCTGGAGGGAACTGAAGCTTTCTTT. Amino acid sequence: CASSHTLEGTEAFF.

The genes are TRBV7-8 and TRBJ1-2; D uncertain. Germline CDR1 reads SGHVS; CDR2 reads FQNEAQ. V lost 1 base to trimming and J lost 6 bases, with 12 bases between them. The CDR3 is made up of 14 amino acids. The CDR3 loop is CASSLGSPGHGYTF. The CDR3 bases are TGTGCCAGCAGCTTAGGAAGTCCCGGGCATGGCTACACCTTC.

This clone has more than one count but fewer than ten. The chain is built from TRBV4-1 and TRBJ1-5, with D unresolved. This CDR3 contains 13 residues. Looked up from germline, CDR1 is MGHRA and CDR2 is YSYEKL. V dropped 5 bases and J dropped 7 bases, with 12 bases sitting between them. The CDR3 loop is CASSAVTEQPQHF. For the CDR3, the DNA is TGCGCCAGCAGCGCAGTAACAGAACAGCCCCAGCATTTT.

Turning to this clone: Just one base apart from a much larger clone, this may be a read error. This CDR3 is CSVAGWGPGANVLTF. For the CDR3, the DNA is TGCAGCGTTGCGGGGTGGGGGCCTGGGGCCAACGTCCTGACTTTC. This chain joins TRBV29-1 and TRBJ2-6, with a weak D call TRBD1 (6 bases). V was clipped by 4 bases and J by 2 bases, with 12 bases between them. This CDR3 has 15 residues. Looked up from germline, CDR1 is SQVTM and CDR2 is ANQGSEA.

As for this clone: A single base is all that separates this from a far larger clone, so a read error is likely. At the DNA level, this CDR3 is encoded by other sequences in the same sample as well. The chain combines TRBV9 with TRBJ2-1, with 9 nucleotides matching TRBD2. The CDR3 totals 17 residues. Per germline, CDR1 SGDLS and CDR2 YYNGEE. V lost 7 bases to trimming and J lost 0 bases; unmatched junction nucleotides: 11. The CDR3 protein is CASAGLAGWSSYNEQFF. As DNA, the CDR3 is TGTGCCAGCGCGGGACTAGCAGGGTGGAGCTCCTACAATGAGCAGTTCTTC.

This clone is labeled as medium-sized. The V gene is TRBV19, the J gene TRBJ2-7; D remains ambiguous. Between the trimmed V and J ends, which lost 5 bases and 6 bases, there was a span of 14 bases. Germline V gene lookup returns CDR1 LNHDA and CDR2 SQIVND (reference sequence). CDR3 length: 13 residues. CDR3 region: CASSPTRSGEQYF. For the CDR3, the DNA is TGTGCCAGTAGTCCAACTCGCTCCGGCGAGCAGTACTTC.

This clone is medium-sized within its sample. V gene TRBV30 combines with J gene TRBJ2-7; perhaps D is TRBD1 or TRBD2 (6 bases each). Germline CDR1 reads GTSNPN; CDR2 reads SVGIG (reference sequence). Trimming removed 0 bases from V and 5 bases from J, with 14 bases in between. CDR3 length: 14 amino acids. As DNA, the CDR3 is TGTGCCTGGAGTGTACTGGGGGGCGCGGACGAGCAGTACTTC. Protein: CAWSVLGGADEQYF.

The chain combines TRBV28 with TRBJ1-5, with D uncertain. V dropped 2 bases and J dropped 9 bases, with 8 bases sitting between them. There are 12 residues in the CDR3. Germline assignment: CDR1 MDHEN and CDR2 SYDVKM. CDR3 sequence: CASSLPRGPQHF. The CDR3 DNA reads TGTGCCAGCAGTTTACCTCGGGGGCCCCAGCATTTT.

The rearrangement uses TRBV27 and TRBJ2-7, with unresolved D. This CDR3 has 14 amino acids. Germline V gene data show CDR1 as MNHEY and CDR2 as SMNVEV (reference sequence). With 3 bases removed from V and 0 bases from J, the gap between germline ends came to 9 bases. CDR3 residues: CASSLGGPSYEQYF. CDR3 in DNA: TGTGCCAGCAGTTTGGGCGGTCCCTCCTACGAGCAGTACTTC.

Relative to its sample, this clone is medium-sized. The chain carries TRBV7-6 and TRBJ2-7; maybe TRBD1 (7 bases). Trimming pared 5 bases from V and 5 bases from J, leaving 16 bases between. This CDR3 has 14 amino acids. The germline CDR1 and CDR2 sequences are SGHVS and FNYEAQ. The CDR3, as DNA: TGTGCCAGCAGCCAGGCGGCAGGGGGGCACGAGCAGTACTTC. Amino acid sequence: CASSQAAGGHEQYF. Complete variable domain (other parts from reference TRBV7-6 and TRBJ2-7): GAGVSQSPRYKVTKRGQDVALRCDPISGHVSLYWYRQALGQGPEFLTYFNYEAQQDKSGLPNDRFSAERPEGSISTLTIQRTEQRDSAMYRCASSQAAGGHEQYFGPGTRLTVT.

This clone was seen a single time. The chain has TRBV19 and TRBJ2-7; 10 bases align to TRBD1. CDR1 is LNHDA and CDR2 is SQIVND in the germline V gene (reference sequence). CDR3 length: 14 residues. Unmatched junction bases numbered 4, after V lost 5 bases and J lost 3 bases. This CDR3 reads CASSSRDRGYEQYF. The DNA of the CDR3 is TGTGCCAGTAGTTCCCGGGACAGGGGCTACGAGCAGTACTTC.

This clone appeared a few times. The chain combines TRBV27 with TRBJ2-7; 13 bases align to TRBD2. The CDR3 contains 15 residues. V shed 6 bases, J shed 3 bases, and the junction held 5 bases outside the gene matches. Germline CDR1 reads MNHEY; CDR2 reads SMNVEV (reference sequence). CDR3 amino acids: CASRSGLAGLYEQYF. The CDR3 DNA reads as TGTGCCAGCAGGTCGGGACTAGCGGGACTCTACGAGCAGTACTTC.

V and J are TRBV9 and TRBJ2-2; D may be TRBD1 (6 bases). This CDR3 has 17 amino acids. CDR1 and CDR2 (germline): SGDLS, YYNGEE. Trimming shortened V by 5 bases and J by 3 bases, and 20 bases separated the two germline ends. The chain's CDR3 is CASSPYRVLEDTGELFF. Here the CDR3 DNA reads TGTGCCAGCAGTCCCTACAGGGTCCTGGAAGACACCGGGGAGCTGTTTTTT.

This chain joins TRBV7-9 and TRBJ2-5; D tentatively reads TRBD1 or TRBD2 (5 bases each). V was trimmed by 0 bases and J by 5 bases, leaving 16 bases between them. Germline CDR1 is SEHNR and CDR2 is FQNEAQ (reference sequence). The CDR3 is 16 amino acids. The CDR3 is CASSLAISTGGETQYF. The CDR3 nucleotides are TGTGCCAGCAGCTTAGCAATTTCTACTGGGGGTGAGACCCAGTACTTC.

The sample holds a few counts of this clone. The CDR3 is CASSPYTGELFF. The DNA of the CDR3 is TGTGCCAGCAGTCCGTACACCGGGGAGCTGTTTTTT. V and J are TRBV27 and TRBJ2-2; D remains unclear. V lost 5 bases, J lost 3 bases, and 4 bases lay in between. The length of the CDR3 is 12 residues. Germline assignment: CDR1 MNHEY and CDR2 SMNVEV (reference sequence).

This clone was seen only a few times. The CDR3 region is CASSLFQGIDEQYF. The DNA for the CDR3 is TGTGCCAGCAGCCTCTTCCAGGGTATTGACGAGCAGTACTTC. This rearrangement joins TRBV5-4 to TRBJ2-7; TRBD1 might be the D (5 bases). The CDR3 is 14 residues long. The V and J ends lost 4 bases and 5 bases respectively, with 16 bases between them. Looked up from germline, CDR1 is SGHNT and CDR2 is YYREEE (reference sequence).

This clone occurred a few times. CDR3 bases: TGTGCCACCAGCAGACCGGAGGATACGCAGTATTTT. Amino acids: CATSRPEDTQYF. The chain employs TRBV15 and TRBJ2-3; D is unresolved. Germline CDR1 reads LNHNV; CDR2 reads YYDKDF (reference sequence). V was trimmed by 2 bases and J by 6 bases, leaving 6 bases between them. The CDR3 consists of 12 residues.